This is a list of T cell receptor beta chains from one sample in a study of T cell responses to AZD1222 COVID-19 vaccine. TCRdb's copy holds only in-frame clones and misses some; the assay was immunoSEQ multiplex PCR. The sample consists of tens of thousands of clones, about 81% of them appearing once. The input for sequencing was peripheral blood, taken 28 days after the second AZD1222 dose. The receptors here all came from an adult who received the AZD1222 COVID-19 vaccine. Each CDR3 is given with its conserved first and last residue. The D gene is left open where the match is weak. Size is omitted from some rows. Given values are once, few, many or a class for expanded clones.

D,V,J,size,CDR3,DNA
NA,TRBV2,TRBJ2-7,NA,CASSVEENYEQYF,TGTGCCAGCAGTGTGGAGGAAAACTACGAGCAGTACTTC
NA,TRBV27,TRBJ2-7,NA,CASSSIWRQGRSVYEQYF,TGTGCCAGCAGTTCCATTTGGCGGCAGGGACGGTCAGTTTACGAGCAGTACTTC
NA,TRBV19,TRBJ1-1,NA,CASSIEFLRNTEAFF,TGTGCCAGTAGTATCGAGTTCCTTCGGAACACTGAAGCTTTCTTT
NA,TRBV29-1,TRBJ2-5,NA,CSAALLAETQYF,TGCAGCGCCGCCCTACTAGCCGAGACCCAGTACTTC
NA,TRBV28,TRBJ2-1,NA,CASSLLRFPNEQFF,TGTGCCAGCAGTTTATTAAGGTTCCCCAATGAGCAGTTCTTC
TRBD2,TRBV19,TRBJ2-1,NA,CASTNEGLRVEQFF,TGTGCCAGTACTAATGAGGGACTAAGGGTTGAGCAGTTCTTC
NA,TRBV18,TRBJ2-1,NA,CASSPAGAGDNEQFF,TGTGCCAGCTCACCCGCCGGGGCCGGGGACAATGAGCAGTTCTTC
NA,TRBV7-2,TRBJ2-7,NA,CASSLGSNSGAYEQYF,TGTGCCAGCAGCTTAGGGTCTAATAGCGGTGCCTACGAGCAGTACTTC
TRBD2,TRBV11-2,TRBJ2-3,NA,CASSLIGGRAADTQYF,TGTGCCAGCAGCTTAATTGGCGGGAGGGCCGCAGATACGCAGTATTTT
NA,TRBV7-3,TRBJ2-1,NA,CASSLHGGREQFF,TGTGCCAGCAGCCTCCACGGGGGGCGTGAGCAGTTCTTC
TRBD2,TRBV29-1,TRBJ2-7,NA,CSAVGGVTSGRYEQYF,TGCAGCGCCGTTGGGGGGGTGACTAGCGGGAGATACGAGCAGTACTTC
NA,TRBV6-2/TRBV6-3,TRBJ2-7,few,CASSPRLEQGEQYF,TGTGCCAGCAGTCCACGCCTAGAACAAGGCGAGCAGTACTTC
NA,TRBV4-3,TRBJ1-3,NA,CASSQDPRPAGNTIYF,TGCGCCAGCAGCCAGGATCCGAGACCAGCTGGAAACACCATATATTTT
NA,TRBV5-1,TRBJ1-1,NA,CASSPTGGEAFF,TGCGCCAGCAGCCCCACAGGAGGTGAAGCTTTCTTT
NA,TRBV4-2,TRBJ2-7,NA,CASSQAPLGYEQYF,TGTGCCAGCAGCCAAGCCCCATTAGGGTACGAGCAGTACTTC
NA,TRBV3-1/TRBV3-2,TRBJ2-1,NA,CASSQGTVRLNEQFF,TGTGCCAGCAGCCAAGGGACAGTGAGACTGAATGAGCAGTTCTTC
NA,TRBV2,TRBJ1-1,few,CAGGKGEAFF,TGTGCCGGGGGGAAGGGTGAAGCTTTCTTT
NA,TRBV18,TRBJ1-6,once,CASSPYLPGRRNNSPLHF,TGTGCCAGCTCACCCTACCTACCTGGACGGCGAAATAATTCACCCCTCCACTTT
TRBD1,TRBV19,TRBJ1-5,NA,CASSQGAGHQPQHF,TGTGCCAGTAGTCAGGGGGCAGGCCATCAGCCCCAGCATTTT
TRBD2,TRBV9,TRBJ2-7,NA,CASSVRTSGGCYEQYF,TGTGCCAGCAGCGTACGAACTAGCGGGGGTTGCTACGAGCAGTACTTC
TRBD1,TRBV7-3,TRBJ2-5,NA,CASSPTGAQETQYF,TGTGCCAGCAGCCCGACAGGGGCCCAAGAGACCCAGTACTTC
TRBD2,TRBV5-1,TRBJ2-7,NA,CASSLGPSGSSYEQYF,TGCGCCAGCAGCTTGGGTCCCAGCGGGAGCTCCTACGAGCAGTACTTC
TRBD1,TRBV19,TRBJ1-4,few,CASASGTGGEKLFF,TGTGCCAGTGCCTCCGGGACAGGGGGTGAAAAACTGTTTTTT
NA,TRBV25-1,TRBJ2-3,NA,CASSERGDTQYF,TGTGCCAGCAGTGAGAGGGGGGATACGCAGTATTTT
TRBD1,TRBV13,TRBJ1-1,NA,CASSSRQGANTEAFF,TGTGCCAGCAGCTCGCGACAGGGAGCCAACACTGAAGCTTTCTTT
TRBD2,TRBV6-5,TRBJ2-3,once,CASRTSGRTDTQYF,TGTGCCAGCAGGACTAGCGGGAGAACAGATACGCAGTATTTT
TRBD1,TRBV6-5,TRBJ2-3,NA,CASSDRGRTDTQYF,TGTGCCAGCAGCGACAGGGGGCGCACAGATACGCAGTATTTT
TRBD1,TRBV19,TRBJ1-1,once,CASRPTGSSEAFF,TGTGCCAGTAGACCGACAGGGTCAAGTGAAGCTTTCTTT
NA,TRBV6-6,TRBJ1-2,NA,CASSYGGANPVYGYTF,TGTGCCAGCAGTTACGGGGGAGCAAACCCCGTCTATGGCTACACCTTC
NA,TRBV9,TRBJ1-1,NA,CASSGTLSTEAFF,TGTGCCAGCAGCGGGACGCTGAGCACTGAAGCTTTCTTT
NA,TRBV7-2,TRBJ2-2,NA,CASSPSPLAPGELFF,TGTGCCAGCAGCCCCTCTCCTCTAGCGCCCGGGGAGCTGTTTTTT
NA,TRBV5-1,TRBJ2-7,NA,CASSLVPPGSNSYEQYF,TGCGCCAGCAGCTTGGTTCCCCCCGGTAGCAACTCCTACGAGCAGTACTTC
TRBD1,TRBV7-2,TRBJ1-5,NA,CASSARQGGPQHF,TGTGCCAGCAGCGCCCGACAGGGAGGGCCCCAGCATTTT
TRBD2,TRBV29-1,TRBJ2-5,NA,CSVEPGLTGETQYF,TGCAGCGTTGAACCGGGACTAACCGGGGAGACCCAGTACTTC
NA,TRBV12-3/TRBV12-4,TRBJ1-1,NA,CASSPGRTTEAFF,TGTGCCAGCAGTCCCGGGCGGACCACTGAAGCTTTCTTT
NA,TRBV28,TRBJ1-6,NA,CASGGLFSERSYNSPLHF,TGTGCCAGCGGAGGGTTGTTCAGTGAGAGGTCCTATAATTCACCCCTCCACTTT
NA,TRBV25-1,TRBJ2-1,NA,CASSITGGNEQFF,TGTGCCAGCAGTATTACTGGGGGCAATGAGCAGTTCTTC
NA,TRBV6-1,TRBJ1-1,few,CASSEASSVLTEAFF,TGTGCCAGCAGTGAAGCGTCCAGTGTCCTCACTGAAGCTTTCTTT
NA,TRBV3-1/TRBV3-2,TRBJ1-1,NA,CASSQKLNTEAFF,TGTGCCAGCAGCCAAAAGTTGAACACTGAAGCTTTCTTT
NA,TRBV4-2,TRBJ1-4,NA,CASSQDRAVILTNEKLFF,TGTGCCAGCAGCCAAGACAGGGCCGTTATCCTGACTAATGAAAAACTGTTTTTT
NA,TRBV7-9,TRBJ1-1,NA,CASSSGGQHEAFF,TGTGCCAGCAGCTCCGGGGGGCAGCATGAAGCTTTCTTT
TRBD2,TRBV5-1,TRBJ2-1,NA,CASSFSGAYNEQFF,TGCGCCAGCAGCTTTAGCGGGGCCTACAATGAGCAGTTCTTC
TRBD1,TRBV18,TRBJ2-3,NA,CASSPSGTGGARADTQYF,TGTGCCAGCTCACCGTCCGGGACAGGGGGCGCAAGGGCAGATACGCAGTATTTT
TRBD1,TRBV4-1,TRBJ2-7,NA,CASSQRWGTGTYEQYF,TGCGCCAGCAGCCAGAGGTGGGGGACAGGGACCTACGAGCAGTACTTC
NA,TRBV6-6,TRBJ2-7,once,CASSRDGLQYF,TGTGCCAGCAGCCGCGACGGATTGCAGTACTTC
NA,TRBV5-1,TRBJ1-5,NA,CASSYEGSNQPQHF,TGCGCCAGCAGCTATGAGGGGAGCAATCAGCCCCAGCATTTT
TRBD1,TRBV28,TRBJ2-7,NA,CASSFSLGQGSSYEQYF,TGTGCCAGCAGTTTTTCCCTAGGACAGGGTAGCTCCTACGAGCAGTACTTC
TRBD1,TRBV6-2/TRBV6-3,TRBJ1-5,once,CASSAKTGFNQPQHF,TGTGCCAGCAGTGCGAAGACAGGGTTCAATCAGCCCCAGCATTTT